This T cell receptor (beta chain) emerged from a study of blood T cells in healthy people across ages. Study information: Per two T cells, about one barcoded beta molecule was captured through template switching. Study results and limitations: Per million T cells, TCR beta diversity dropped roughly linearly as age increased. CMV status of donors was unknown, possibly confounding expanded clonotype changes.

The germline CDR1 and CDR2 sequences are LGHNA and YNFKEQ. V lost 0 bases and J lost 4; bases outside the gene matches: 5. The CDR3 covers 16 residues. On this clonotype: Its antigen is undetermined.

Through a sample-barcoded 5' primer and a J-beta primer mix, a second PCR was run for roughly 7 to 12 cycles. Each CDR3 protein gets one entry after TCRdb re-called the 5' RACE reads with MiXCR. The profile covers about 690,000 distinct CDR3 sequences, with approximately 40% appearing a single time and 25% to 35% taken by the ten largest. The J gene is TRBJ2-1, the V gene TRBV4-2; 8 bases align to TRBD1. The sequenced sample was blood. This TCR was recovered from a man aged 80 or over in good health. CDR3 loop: CASSQDRQGRYNEQFF. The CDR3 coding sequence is TGTGCCAGCAGCCAAGACCGACAGGGGCGATACAATGAGCAGTTCTTC.